This entry describes one T cell receptor (beta chain). Its antigen is not known. The sample belongs to a study of T cells after yellow fever vaccination. Study as a whole: Fractions of limited cellularity were prepared by means of SMART-Seq v4 Ultra Low Input. Study findings and constraints: Reappearance after the booster was observed for most primary-vaccination clones (96% CD4, about 85% CD8). Researchers cautioned that FACS-sorted repertoires could harbor abundant clonotypes contaminating from the bulk population.

TCRdb re-called the 5' RACE reads through MiXCR, storing one row per CDR3 protein. Among over 300,000 distinct CDR3 sequences listed, about 6.9% were seen once. This sample comprised PBMCs, obtained approximately 40 days after the first yellow fever vaccination. The sequence was collected from a man between 18 and 29 years old who received the YFV17D yellow fever vaccine.

CDR3 region: CASSLDAVGVSQPQHF. CDR3 DNA sequence: TGTGCCAGCAGCTTAGACGCAGTTGGGGTCTCTCAGCCCCAGCATTTT. J is TRBJ1-5 and V is TRBV7-9, with D hard to call. The V end was cut by 1 base, the J end by 6 bases, with 16 bases between. This CDR3 contains 16 residues. Germline loops: CDR1 SEHNR, CDR2 FQNEAQ (reference sequence).